This entry lists 12 T cell receptor beta chains sequenced from one sample in a study of T cells in Graves' hyperthyroidism and ophthalmopathy. Using RNA transcripts as the source, TCR beta CDR3 regions were amplified. HTBI primers were employed in a first-round RT-PCR of the TCR CDR3. Using its own MiXCR run on the multiplex PCR reads, TCRdb lists one record per CDR3 protein. The sample includes 640,000 or so distinct CDR3 sequences, over 12% of them seen just once. Source material: blood. These receptors all stem from a woman between 18 and 29 years old with Graves' ophthalmopathy.

A few counts support this clonotype. The chain recombines TRBV6-1 with TRBJ2-1; TRBD1 matches 7 bases. CDR1 MNHNS and CDR2 SASEGT come from the germline V gene. The V gene end was trimmed by 6 bases and the J gene end by 10 bases; junction bases not matched to a gene: 9. CDR3 length: 13 residues. The CDR3: CASSPTHRGEQFF. The CDR3 coding sequence is TGTGCCAGCAGCCCAACCCACAGGGGCGAGCAGTTCTTC.

This clonotype was seen only a few times. The V gene is TRBV29-1, the J gene TRBJ1-1, with 10 bases that match TRBD1. Germline CDR1 is SQVTM and CDR2 is ANQGSEA. J gave up 2 bases and V 4 bases, and 13 bases lay outside the gene matches. The CDR3 covers 17 residues. The CDR3 DNA sequence: TGCAGCGTTGTCGGAGGGACAGGGGTAAGTCCCAACACTGAAGCTTTCTTT. This gives the protein CSVVGGTGVSPNTEAFF.

This clonotype came up many times. The chain is built from TRBV11-2 and TRBJ2-7, with 10 bases aligning to TRBD1. V shed 6 bases, J shed 6 bases, and the junction held 11 bases outside the gene matches. The CDR3 covers 15 residues. CDR1 is SGHAT and CDR2 is FQNNGV in the germline V gene. The CDR3 sequence is CASSRSGTGVGEQYF. In DNA, the CDR3 is TGTGCCAGCAGTCGCTCCGGGACAGGGGTAGGCGAGCAGTACTTC.

The chain combines TRBV4-3 with TRBJ2-1, with 13 bases lining up with TRBD2. V lost 3 bases and J lost 8; bases outside the gene matches: 7. CDR3 size: 16 residues. CDR1 LGHNA and CDR2 YSLEER come from the germline V gene. The CDR3 protein is CASSQGRGLAGDEQFF. Here the CDR3 DNA reads TGCGCCAGCAGCCAGGGACGTGGACTAGCGGGGGATGAGCAGTTCTTC.

Ten or more counts support this clonotype. The V call is TRBV20-1, the J call TRBJ2-2, with 12 bases fitting TRBD2. This CDR3 is built from 18 residues. The V and J ends lost 5 bases and 5 bases, in that order; junction bases with no gene match: 15. Germline V lookup: CDR1 DFQATT, CDR2 SNEGSKA (reference sequence). The CDR3 sequence: CSAQNSTSGSVRTGELFF. As DNA, the CDR3 is TGCAGTGCTCAAAACTCGACTAGCGGGAGTGTGAGAACCGGGGAGCTGTTTTTT.

V is TRBV4-2 and J is TRBJ1-2; a weak D match, TRBD1 (5 bases). The ends were cut back, 1 base at V and 5 bases at J, with 17 bases in the middle. The germline CDR1 and CDR2 sequences are LGHNA and YNFKEQ. This CDR3 is built from 16 residues. CDR3 in DNA: TGTGCCAGCAGCCAAGTTTCCGGGACGGAAAGATATGGCTACACCTTC. Translated: CASSQVSGTERYGYTF.

This rearrangement joins TRBV28 to TRBJ1-2; 7 nucleotides align to TRBD1. V shed 4 bases, J shed 5 bases, and the junction held 10 bases outside the gene matches. The CDR3 consists of 15 residues. Per germline, CDR1 MDHEN and CDR2 SYDVKM. CDR3 sequence: CASSSFLQGWYGYTF. In DNA, the CDR3 is TGTGCCAGCAGTTCCTTCCTACAGGGGTGGTATGGCTACACCTTC.

This clonotype was counted many times. The V call is TRBV29-1, the J call TRBJ2-7; D possibly corresponds to TRBD2 (5 bases). CDR1 is SQVTM and CDR2 is ANQGSEA in the germline V gene. V dropped 1 base and J dropped 2 bases, with 12 bases sitting between them. The CDR3 runs 14 residues. The chain's CDR3 is CSVEVRAEAYEQYF. The CDR3 DNA sequence: TGCAGCGTTGAAGTCCGAGCGGAGGCCTACGAGCAGTACTTC.

At least ten counts were recorded for this clonotype. This chain joins TRBV28 and TRBJ2-5; D might be TRBD1 or TRBD2, each matching 6 bases. The CDR3 runs to 15 residues. The germline CDR1 and CDR2 sequences are MDHEN and SYDVKM. Trimming removed 3 bases from V and 4 bases from J, with 15 bases in between. The CDR3 region is CASSFPGGGRETQYF. In DNA form, the CDR3 reads TGTGCCAGCAGTTTTCCAGGAGGGGGGAGAGAGACCCAGTACTTC.

The table lists this clonotype with many counts. The chain uses TRBV7-2 and TRBJ2-7, with D possibly TRBD2 on 5 matching bases. CDR3 length equals 12 residues. Trimming took off 5 bases at V and 5 bases at J, with 10 bases between the two ends. CDR1 and CDR2 (germline): SGHTA, FQGNSA. The CDR3 DNA is TGTGCCAGCAGCCCCCTGAGGGACGAGCAGTACTTC. Translated: CASSPLRDEQYF.

This clonotype has at least ten counts. The DNA of the CDR3 is TGCAGTGCTAGGGAACAGGCGGGACAGCCCCAGCATTTT. Protein sequence: CSAREQAGQPQHF. The chain is built from TRBV20-1 and TRBJ1-5; D is possibly TRBD1 (5 bases). V lost 3 bases and J 7 bases, leaving 13 bases between the germline ends. Per the germline V gene, CDR1 is DFQATT and CDR2 is SNEGSKA (reference sequence). This CDR3 is built from 13 residues.

J is TRBJ2-1 and V is TRBV4-1, with 8 bases aligning to TRBD1. This CDR3 has 15 residues. J gave up 2 bases and V 8 bases, and 8 bases lay outside the gene matches. Germline lookup yields CDR1 MGHRA and CDR2 YSYEKL. For the CDR3, the DNA is TGCGCCAGCGAGGCCGGGACAGGTCCCTACAATGAGCAGTTCTTC. Its translation is CASEAGTGPYNEQFF.